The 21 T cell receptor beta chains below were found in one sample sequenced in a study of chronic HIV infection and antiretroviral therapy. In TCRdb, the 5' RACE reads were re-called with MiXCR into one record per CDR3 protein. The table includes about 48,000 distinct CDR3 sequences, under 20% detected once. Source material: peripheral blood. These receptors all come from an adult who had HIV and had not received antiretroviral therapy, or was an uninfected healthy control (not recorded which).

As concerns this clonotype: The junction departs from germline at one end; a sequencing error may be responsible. CDR3 sequence: CASSLEGLAGLGNTGELFF. CDR3 nucleotides: TGTGCTAGCAGCTTAGAGGGACTAGCGGGCCTGGGAAACACCGGGGAGCTGTTTTTT. The chain is built from TRBV11-2 and TRBJ2-2, with 12 nucleotides matching TRBD2. The CDR3 extends over 19 amino acids. CDR1 is SGHAT and CDR2 is FQNNGV in the germline V gene.

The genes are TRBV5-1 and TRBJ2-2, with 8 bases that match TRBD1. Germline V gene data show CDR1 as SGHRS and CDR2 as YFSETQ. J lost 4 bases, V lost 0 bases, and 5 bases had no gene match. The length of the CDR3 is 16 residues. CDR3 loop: CASSLEGQGATGELFF. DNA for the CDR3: TGCGCCAGCAGCTTGGAGGGGCAGGGGGCCACCGGGGAGCTGTTTTTT.

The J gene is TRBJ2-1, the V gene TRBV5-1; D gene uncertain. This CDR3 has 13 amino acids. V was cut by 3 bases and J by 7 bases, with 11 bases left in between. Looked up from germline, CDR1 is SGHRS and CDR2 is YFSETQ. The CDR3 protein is CASSSLYGNEQFF. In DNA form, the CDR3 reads TGCGCCAGCAGCTCGCTGTACGGGAATGAGCAGTTCTTC.

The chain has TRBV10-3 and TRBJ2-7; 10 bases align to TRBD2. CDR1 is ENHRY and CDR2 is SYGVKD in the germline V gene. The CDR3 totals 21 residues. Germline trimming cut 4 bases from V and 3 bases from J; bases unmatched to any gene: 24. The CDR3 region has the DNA TGTGCCATCAGTGCTGAAGCGGGTTCGAAGCGGGAGGGCCCTTTTGACTACGAGCAGTACTTC. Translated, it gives CAISAEAGSKREGPFDYEQYF.

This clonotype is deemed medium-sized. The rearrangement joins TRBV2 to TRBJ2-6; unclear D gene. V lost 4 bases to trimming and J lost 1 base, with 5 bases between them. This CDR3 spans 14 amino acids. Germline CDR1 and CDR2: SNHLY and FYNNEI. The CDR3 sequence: CASSVGSGANVLTF. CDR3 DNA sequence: TGTGCCAGCAGTGTCGGTTCTGGGGCCAACGTCCTGACTTTC.

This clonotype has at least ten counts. In nucleotides, the CDR3 is TGCAGCGTGACGGGACTAGCGGGAGGGTACGAGCAGTACTTC. Protein product: CSVTGLAGGYEQYF. The chain recombines TRBV29-1 with TRBJ2-7, with 16 bases fitting TRBD2. The CDR3 length is 14 residues. Germline V gene lookup returns CDR1 SQVTM and CDR2 ANQGSEA. V trimming: 6 bases; J trimming: 4 bases; junction bases outside the gene matches: 3.

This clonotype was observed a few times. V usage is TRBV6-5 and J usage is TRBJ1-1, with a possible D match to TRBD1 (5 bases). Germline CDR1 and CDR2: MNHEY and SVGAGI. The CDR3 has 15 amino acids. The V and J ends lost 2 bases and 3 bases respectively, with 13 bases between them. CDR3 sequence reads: CASSYDGGGYTEAFF. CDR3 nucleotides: TGTGCCAGCAGTTACGACGGGGGGGGTTACACTGAAGCTTTCTTT.

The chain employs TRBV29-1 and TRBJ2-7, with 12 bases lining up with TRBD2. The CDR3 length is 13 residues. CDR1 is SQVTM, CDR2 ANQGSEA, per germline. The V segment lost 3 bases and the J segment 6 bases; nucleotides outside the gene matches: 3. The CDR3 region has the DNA TGCAGCGTTGAGGTGACTAGCGGGAGCGAGCAGTACTTC. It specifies CSVEVTSGSEQYF.

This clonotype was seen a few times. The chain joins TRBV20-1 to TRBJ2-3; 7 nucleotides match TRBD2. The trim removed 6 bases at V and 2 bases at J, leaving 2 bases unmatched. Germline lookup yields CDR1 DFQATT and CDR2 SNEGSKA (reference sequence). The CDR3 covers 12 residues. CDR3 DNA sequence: TGCAGTGCCGAGCGGGACACAGATACGCAGTATTTT. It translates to CSAERDTDTQYF.

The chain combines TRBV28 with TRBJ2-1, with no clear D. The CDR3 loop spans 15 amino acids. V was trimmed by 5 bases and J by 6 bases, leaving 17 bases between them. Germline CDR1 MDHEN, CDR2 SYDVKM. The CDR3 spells CASSLGPPARNEQFF. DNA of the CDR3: TGTGCCAGCAGTCTTGGGCCCCCCGCCCGCAATGAGCAGTTCTTC.

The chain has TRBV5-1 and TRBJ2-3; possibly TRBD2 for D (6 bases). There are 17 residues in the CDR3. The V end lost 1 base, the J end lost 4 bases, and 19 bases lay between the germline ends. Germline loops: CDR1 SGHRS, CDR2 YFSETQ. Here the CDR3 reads CASSLWLRREVPDTQYF. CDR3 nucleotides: TGCGCCAGCAGCTTGTGGCTAAGGCGGGAAGTGCCAGATACGCAGTATTTT.

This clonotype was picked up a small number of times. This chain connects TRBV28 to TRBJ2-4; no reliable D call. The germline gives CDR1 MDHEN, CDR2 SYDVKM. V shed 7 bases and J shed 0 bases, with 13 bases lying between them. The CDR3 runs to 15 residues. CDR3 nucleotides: TGTGCCAGCATGAAGGACCCTCTAGCCAAAAACATTCAGTACTTC. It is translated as CASMKDPLAKNIQYF. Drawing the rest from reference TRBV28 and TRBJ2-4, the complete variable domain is DVKVTQSSRYLVKRTGEKVFLECVQDMDHENMFWYRQDPGLGLRLIYFSYDVKMKEKGDIPEGYSVSREKKERFSLILESASTNQTSMYLCASMKDPLAKNIQYFGAGTRLSVL.

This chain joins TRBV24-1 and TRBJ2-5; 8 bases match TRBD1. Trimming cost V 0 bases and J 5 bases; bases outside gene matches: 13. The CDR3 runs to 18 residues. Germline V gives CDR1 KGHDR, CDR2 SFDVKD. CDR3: CATSDLHTPQGARETQYF. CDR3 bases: TGTGCCACCAGTGATTTGCACACCCCCCAGGGGGCGAGGGAGACCCAGTACTTC.

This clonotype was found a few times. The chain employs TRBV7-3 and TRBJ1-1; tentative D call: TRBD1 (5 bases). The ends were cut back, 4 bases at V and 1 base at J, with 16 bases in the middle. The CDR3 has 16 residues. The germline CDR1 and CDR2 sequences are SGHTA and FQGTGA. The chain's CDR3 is CASSYGARAANTEAFF. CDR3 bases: TGTGCCAGCAGCTATGGGGCACGAGCGGCGAACACTGAAGCTTTCTTT.

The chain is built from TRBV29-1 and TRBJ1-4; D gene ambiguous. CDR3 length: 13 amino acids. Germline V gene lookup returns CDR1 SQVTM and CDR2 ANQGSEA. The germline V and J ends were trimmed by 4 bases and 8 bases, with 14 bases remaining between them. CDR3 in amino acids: CSVVGTLGEKLFF. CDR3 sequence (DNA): TGCAGCGTTGTGGGCACCCTGGGGGAAAAACTGTTTTTT.

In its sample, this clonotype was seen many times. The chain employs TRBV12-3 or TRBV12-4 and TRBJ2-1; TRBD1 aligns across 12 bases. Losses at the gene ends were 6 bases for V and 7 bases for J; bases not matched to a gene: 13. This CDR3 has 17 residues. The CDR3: CASSPGTGGAGRNEQFF. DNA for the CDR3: TGTGCCAGCAGCCCCGGGACAGGGGGCGCGGGAAGGAATGAGCAGTTCTTC.

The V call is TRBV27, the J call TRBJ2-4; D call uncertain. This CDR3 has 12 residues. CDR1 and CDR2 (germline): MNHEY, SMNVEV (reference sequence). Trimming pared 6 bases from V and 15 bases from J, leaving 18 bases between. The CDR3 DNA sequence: TGTGCCAGCAGGAGCCGCGGCGGATGGTGGTACTTC. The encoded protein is CASRSRGGWWYF.

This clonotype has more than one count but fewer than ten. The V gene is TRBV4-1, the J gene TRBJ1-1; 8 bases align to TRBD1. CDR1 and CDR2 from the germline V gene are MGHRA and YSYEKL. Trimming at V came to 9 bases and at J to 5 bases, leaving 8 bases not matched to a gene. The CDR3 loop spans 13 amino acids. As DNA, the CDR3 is TGCGCCAGTGGAGGGACAGGAGGGACTGAAGCTTTCTTT. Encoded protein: CASGGTGGTEAFF.

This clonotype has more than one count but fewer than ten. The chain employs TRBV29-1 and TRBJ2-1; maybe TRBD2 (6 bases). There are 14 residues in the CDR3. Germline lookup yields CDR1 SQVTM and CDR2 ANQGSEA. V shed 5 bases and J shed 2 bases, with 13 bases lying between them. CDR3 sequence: CSVSSARAYNEQFF. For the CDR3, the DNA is TGCAGCGTTTCTAGCGCCAGGGCCTACAATGAGCAGTTCTTC.

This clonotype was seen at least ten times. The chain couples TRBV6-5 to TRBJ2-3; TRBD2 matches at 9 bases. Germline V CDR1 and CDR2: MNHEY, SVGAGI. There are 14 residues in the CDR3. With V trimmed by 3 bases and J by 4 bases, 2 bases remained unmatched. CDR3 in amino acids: CASSYRLAADTQYF. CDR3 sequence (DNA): TGTGCCAGCAGTTATAGACTAGCGGCAGATACGCAGTATTTT.

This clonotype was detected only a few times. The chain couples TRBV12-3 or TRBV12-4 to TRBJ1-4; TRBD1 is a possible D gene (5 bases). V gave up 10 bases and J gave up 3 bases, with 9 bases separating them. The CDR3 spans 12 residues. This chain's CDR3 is CATGFPNEKLFF. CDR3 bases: TGTGCCACAGGGTTTCCTAATGAAAAACTGTTTTTT.